This TCR beta chain originates from a study of T cells in Graves' hyperthyroidism and ophthalmopathy. Study outcomes and limitations: Prediction of ophthalmopathy progression came a median around 7.1 months pre-onset.

Graves' hyperthyroidism was deemed stable given no ophthalmopathy progression within 18 months. Uncontrolled infections, other autoimmune diseases, pregnancy or lactation led to exclusion of patients. The V and J ends lost 6 bases and 7 bases respectively, with 18 bases between them. Germline values: CDR1 SNHLY, CDR2 FYNNEI. This CDR3 is 14 amino acids long. Many counts were recorded for this clonotype. Its antigen remains unknown. Template material for amplifying TCR beta CDR3 regions consisted of RNA transcripts. When the TCR CDR3 underwent first-round RT-PCR, the HTBI primer set was used. MiXCR was run by TCRdb on the multiplex PCR reads, yielding one entry per CDR3 protein. The table has around 420,000 distinct CDR3 sequences, 12% to 15% seen once; the top ten hold 4% to 6.5%.

The rearrangement uses TRBV2 and TRBJ1-1; D may be TRBD1 (5 bases). Sequencing was performed on blood. The sequence was obtained from a young woman with Graves' hyperthyroidism. CDR3 protein: CASRRDARPFEAFF. The DNA of the CDR3 is TGTGCCAGCAGGAGGGACGCTCGACCCTTTGAAGCTTTCTTT.